A single sample gave rise to the 13 T cell receptor beta chains below, sequenced in a study of cytomegalovirus exposure and HLA in healthy donors. PCR was performed using 60 Vbeta and 13 Jbeta primers. This table comes from immunoSEQ multiplex PCR, and its TCRdb copy is limited to in-frame clones, with some not included. The sample shows 40,000 or so clones, around 74% of them seen only once. Material for sequencing was PBMCs. The receptor set was obtained from a man in his thirties or forties in good health and CMV-seronegative.

This clone came up once. V gene TRBV7-9 combines with J gene TRBJ2-2; TRBD1 is a possible D gene (6 bases). The V gene lost 8 bases and the J gene lost 1 base, with 14 bases spanning the gap. CDR3 size: 15 residues. The germline gives CDR1 SEHNR, CDR2 FQNEAQ (reference sequence). The CDR3 spells CASHYGGLNTGELFF. CDR3 in DNA: TGTGCCAGCCACTATGGGGGCCTGAACACCGGGGAGCTGTTTTTT.

Turning to this clone: At one of its ends the junction is not consistent with the germline gene, which may arise from a read error. The gene calls are TRBV5-8 and TRBJ2-1, with 8 bases aligning to TRBD2. Germline-derived CDR1 and CDR2 are SGHTS and YDEGEE. The CDR3 totals 16 residues. The CDR3 region is CASSLVLLAANNGQFF. The CDR3 DNA reads as TGTGCCAGCAGCTTGGTTCTACTAGCGGCCAACAATGGGCAGTTCTTC.

V is TRBV19 and J is TRBJ2-3; 8 nucleotides agree with TRBD1. The CDR3 covers 15 residues. J was trimmed by 1 base and V by 8 bases; bases with no gene match: 8. The germline V gene encodes CDR1 LNHDA and CDR2 SQIVND (reference sequence). CDR3 loop: CASGPRTGRTDTQYF. The DNA for the CDR3 is TGTGCCAGTGGGCCCCGGACAGGGCGCACAGATACGCAGTATTTT. The variable domain in full, with the rest retrieved from reference TRBV19 and TRBJ2-3, is DGGITQSPKYLFRKEGQNVTLSCEQNLNHDAMYWYRQDPGQGLRLIYYSQIVNDFQKGDIAEGYSVSREKKESFPLTVTSAQKNPTAFYLCASGPRTGRTDTQYFGPGTRLTVL.

On this clone: Germline is not matched at one junction end, which may reflect a read error. V gene TRBV7-7 combines with J gene TRBJ2-7, with TRBD1 identical over 8 bases. Germline values: CDR1 SSHAT, CDR2 FNYEAQ (reference sequence). The CDR3 is 14 residues long. Written as DNA, the CDR3 is TGTGCTAGCAGTGATGGGGACAGGTACCACGAGCAGTACTTC. As protein: CASSDGDRYHEQYF.

This clone is deemed medium-sized. V gene TRBV6-1 combines with J gene TRBJ2-7, with 10 bases fitting TRBD1. CDR1 is MNHNS, CDR2 SASEGT, per germline. CDR3 length equals 15 residues. Trimming removed 3 bases from V and 3 bases from J; junction bases left unmatched: 5. The DNA of the CDR3 is TGTGCCAGCAGTGACGGGACAGGGGAAGTCTACGAGCAGTACTTC. Its protein product is CASSDGTGEVYEQYF.

The rearrangement uses TRBV6-6 and TRBJ2-5, with TRBD1 identical over 8 bases. With V trimmed by 0 bases and J by 11 bases, 14 bases remained unmatched. CDR3 size: 16 residues. In germline, CDR1 is MNHNY, CDR2 SVGAGI (reference sequence). This CDR3 reads CASSYSGQGSRMEQYF. The CDR3 coding sequence is TGTGCCAGCAGTTACTCCGGACAGGGAAGCCGAATGGAGCAGTACTTC.

This clone has only one observation. The rearrangement links TRBV6-6 to TRBJ1-3; D may be TRBD1 (5 bases). Looked up from germline, CDR1 is MNHNY and CDR2 is SVGAGI (reference sequence). V lost 2 bases and J 2 bases, leaving 10 bases between the germline ends. This CDR3 is built from 15 residues. The CDR3 loop is CASSYQTATGNTIYF. The CDR3 coding sequence is TGTGCCAGCAGTTACCAGACAGCTACTGGAAACACCATATATTTT.

The genes are TRBV25-1 and TRBJ1-4; D not resolved. The CDR3 is made up of 13 amino acids. The germline V gene has CDR1 MGHDK and CDR2 SYGVNS. V lost 4 bases to trimming and J lost 5 bases, with 8 bases between them. The CDR3 DNA sequence: TGTGCCAGCAGTGCGGAGGGAAATGAAAAACTGTTTTTT. The encoded protein is CASSAEGNEKLFF.

The chain recombines TRBV15 with TRBJ2-1; 8 nucleotides align to TRBD2. CDR3 length: 16 residues. The germline V gene encodes CDR1 LNHNV and CDR2 YYDKDF (reference sequence). J was trimmed by 6 bases and V by 3 bases; bases with no gene match: 10. CDR3 protein: CATSSPRGGSGNEQFF. The CDR3 DNA is TGTGCCACCAGCAGCCCCCGGGGGGGCAGTGGCAATGAGCAGTTCTTC.

The chain links TRBV9 to TRBJ2-1; 8 nucleotides agree with TRBD2. There are 16 residues in the CDR3. J gave up 8 bases and V 0 bases, and 10 bases lay outside the gene matches. The germline V gene has CDR1 SGDLS and CDR2 YYNGEE. CDR3 in DNA: TGTGCCAGCAGCGTAGGAAGCGGGAGTAAAGTTGATGAGCAGTTCTTC. It codes for CASSVGSGSKVDEQFF. The whole variable domain, filled in from reference TRBV9 and TRBJ2-1, reads DSGVTQTPKHLITATGQRVTLRCSPRSGDLSVYWYQQSLDQGLQFLIQYYNGEERAKGNILERFSAQQFPDLHSELNLSSLELGDSALYFCASSVGSGSKVDEQFFGPGTRLTVL.

This sequence joins TRBV5-1 and TRBJ1-4; a weak D match, TRBD1 (6 bases). The V end lost 4 bases, the J end lost 8 bases, and 18 bases lay between the germline ends. Germline CDR1 is SGHRS and CDR2 is YFSETQ. The CDR3 totals 15 residues. This chain's CDR3 is CASSRADLGGEKLFF. The CDR3 bases are TGCGCCAGCAGCCGAGCGGACCTAGGGGGAGAAAAACTGTTTTTT. Full variable domain (outside the CDR3, taken from reference TRBV5-1 and TRBJ1-4): KAGVTQTPRYLIKTRGQQVTLSCSPISGHRSVSWYQQTPGQGLQFLFEYFSETQRNKGNFPGRFSGRQFSNSRSEMNVSTLELGDSALYLCASSRADLGGEKLFFGSGTQLSVL.

CDR3 residues: CATSRDSGTLASEFF. CDR3 nucleotide sequence: TGTGCCACCAGCAGAGACTCGGGGACTCTAGCGTCGGAGTTCTTC. V usage is TRBV15 and J usage is TRBJ2-1, with D possibly being TRBD2 (6 bases). CDR1 and CDR2 (germline): LNHNV, YYDKDF (reference sequence). Trimming removed 0 bases at V and 14 bases at J, with 20 bases between. This CDR3 is 15 amino acids long.

The CDR3 here is CASQGPNEQYF. CDR3 DNA sequence: TGTGCCAGCCAGGGCCCCAACGAGCAGTACTTC. The chain recombines TRBV6-1 with TRBJ2-7; possibly TRBD1 for D (5 bases). This CDR3 is built from 11 residues. Per the germline V gene, CDR1 is MNHNS and CDR2 is SASEGT. The germline V and J ends were trimmed by 8 bases and 5 bases, with 10 bases remaining between them.